The 30 T cell receptor beta chains below come from one sample, sequenced in a study of T cells in women clearing cervical HPV infection. Assay used: immunoSEQ multiplex PCR; TCRdb lists only in-frame clones, some missing. The sample's table shows tens of thousands of clones. Sequenced material: blood buffy coat. Receptors originate from a woman aged 18 to 75 with a cervical HPV16 infection that either progressed to CIN3+ or cleared (not recorded which).

CDR3 region: CASSTKPPRQGTYGQYF. CDR3 bases read: TGTGCCAGTAGTACCAAACCACCGCGACAGGGGACCTATGGT. This rearrangement joins TRBV19 to TRBJ2-4, with 8 bases that match TRBD1. The CDR3 goes on 3 residues after the read ends, and that part is filled in from the germline J gene. Germline V gene data show CDR1 as LNHDA and CDR2 as SQIVND (reference sequence). This CDR3 contains 17 residues.

In regard to this clone: The read ends 3 residues shy of where the CDR3 ends; the end is completed using the germline J gene. V is TRBV20-1 and J is TRBJ2-1; D is ambiguous. This CDR3 has 11 amino acids. Trimming took off 3 bases at V and 7 bases at J, with 7 bases between the two ends. Per the germline V gene, CDR1 is DFQATT and CDR2 is SNEGSKA (reference sequence). CDR3: CSASGLNEQFF. CDR3 bases read: TGCAGTGCTAGTGGGCTTAATGAG.

As to this clone: The read finishes 3 residues shy of the CDR3 end, and the germline J gene is used to complete it. The chain couples TRBV29-1 to TRBJ1-5, with 8 bases identical to TRBD1. The CDR3 loop spans 15 amino acids. Germline CDR1 and CDR2: SQVTM and ANQGSEA. The trim removed 1 base at V and 2 bases at J, leaving 4 bases unmatched. CDR3 residues: CSVEVAGGGNQPQHF. Incomplete CDR3 DNA: TGCAGCGTTGAAGTGGCAGGGGGCGGCAATCAGCCC. The full variable domain, rest sourced from reference TRBV29-1 and TRBJ1-5, is SAVISQKPSRDICQRGTSLTIQCQVDSQVTMMFWYRQQPGQSLTLIATANQGSEATYESGFVIDKFPISRPNLTFSTLTVSNMSPEDSSIYLCSVEVAGGGNQPQHFGDGTRLSIL.

With respect to this clone: Read sequence stops 3 residues before the CDR3 end, and the germline J gene provides the missing end. J is TRBJ1-6 and V is TRBV10-3; D perhaps matches TRBD1 (5 bases). Germline assignment: CDR1 ENHRY and CDR2 SYGVKD. The CDR3 runs 14 residues. Incomplete CDR3 DNA: TGTGCCATCAGTGAGTTGTCGGACAAGGGGCCC. As protein: CAISELSDKGP. The CDR3 as a whole reads CAISELSDKGPLHF.

Turning to this clone: From the germline J gene comes the end of the CDR3, since the read stops 3 residues before it. J is TRBJ2-2 and V is TRBV5-4; D may be TRBD2 (5 bases). CDR3 length equals 13 residues. Trimming pared 4 bases from V and 7 bases from J, leaving 11 bases between. The germline V gene encodes CDR1 SGHNT and CDR2 YYREEE (reference sequence). Partial CDR3 DNA: TGTGCCAGCAGCCCTCTTCGGGGCGGGGAG. Translated, it gives CASSPLRGGE. The complete CDR3 protein is CASSPLRGGELFF. Full variable domain (rest looked up from reference TRBV5-4 and TRBJ2-2): ETGVTQSPTHLIKTRGQQVTLRCSSQSGHNTVSWYQQALGQGPQFIFQYYREEENGRGNFPPRFSGLQFPNYSSELNVNALELDDSALYLCASSPLRGGELFFGEGSRLTVL.

About this clone: The sequence runs out 3 residues before the end of the CDR3; the remainder is reconstructed from the germline J gene. The chain links TRBV10-3 to TRBJ1-1; D is ambiguous. This CDR3 contains 13 residues. Trimming shortened V by 5 bases and J by 0 bases, and 7 bases separated the two germline ends. The germline V gene has CDR1 ENHRY and CDR2 SYGVKD. The CDR3 reads CAISRGLNTEAFF. The CDR3 DNA, read in part, is TGTGCCATCAGTCGGGGTCTGAACACTGAA.

With respect to this clone: The read stops 3 residues short of the end of the CDR3; the missing end is completed from the germline J gene. This chain joins TRBV18 and TRBJ1-1; TRBD1 is a possible D gene (5 bases). The germline V gene encodes CDR1 KGHSH and CDR2 LQKENI. This CDR3 has 16 amino acids. This chain's CDR3 is CASSPFGRTEGETAFF. CDR3 bases read: TGTGCCAGCTCACCTTTTGGCCGGACCGAAGGGGAGACA. The whole variable domain, filled in from reference TRBV18 and TRBJ1-1, reads NAGVMQNPRHLVRRRGQEARLRCSPMKGHSHVYWYRQLPEEGLKFMVYLQKENIIDESGMPKERFSAEFPKEGPSILRIQQVVRGDSAAYFCASSPFGRTEGETAFFGQGTRLTVV.

As for this clone: Sequencing ends 3 residues short of the CDR3 end; the germline J gene provides the rest. The chain recombines TRBV30 with TRBJ1-1, with TRBD1 matching 8 bases. Germline CDR1 reads GTSNPN; CDR2 reads SVGIG (reference sequence). The CDR3 length is 15 residues. The CDR3 loop reads CAWSRRGQGGSSAFF. The CDR3 DNA, read in part, is TGTGCCTGGAGTCGACGAGGACAGGGAGGTTCGTCA.

In the case of this clone: From the germline J gene comes the end of the CDR3, since the read stops 3 residues before it. The rearrangement joins TRBV19 to TRBJ2-2; 10 nucleotides line up with TRBD1. The CDR3 extends over 15 amino acids. CDR1 LNHDA and CDR2 SQIVND come from the germline V gene (reference sequence). This chain's CDR3 is CASSISWTGGQKLFF. The part of the CDR3 DNA that was read is TGTGCCAGTAGTATAAGTTGGACAGGGGGACAAAAG. Supplemented by reference TRBV19 and TRBJ2-2, the full variable domain reads DGGITQSPKYLFRKEGQNVTLSCEQNLNHDAMYWYRQDPGQGLRLIYYSQIVNDFQKGDIAEGYSVSREKKESFPLTVTSAQKNPTAFYLCASSISWTGGQKLFFGEGSRLTVL.

About this clone itself: The CDR3 extends 3 residues past the end of the read, so its final part is completed from the germline J gene. The chain couples TRBV20-1 to TRBJ1-5; D ambiguous. The CDR3 consists of 13 residues. V lost 3 bases and J lost 7, with 13 bases in between. The germline gives CDR1 DFQATT, CDR2 SNEGSKA (reference sequence). The CDR3 sequence: CSASKGEGQPQHF. The sequenced part of the CDR3 DNA is TGCAGTGCTAGTAAGGGTGAGGGCCAGCCC.

Of note for this clone: Coverage ceases 3 residues before the CDR3 finishes, and the germline J gene fills in the end. The chain has TRBV2 and TRBJ1-1; 8 positions match TRBD1. The germline V gene encodes CDR1 SNHLY and CDR2 FYNNEI. The length of the CDR3 is 13 residues. V dropped 5 bases and J dropped 4; count of bases not matched to a gene: 3. CDR3 region: CASSSTGATEAFF. The CDR3 bases that were read are TGTGCCAGCAGTTCGACAGGGGCCACTGAA.

As to this clone: The read ends 3 residues shy of where the CDR3 ends; the end is completed using the germline J gene. The chain is built from TRBV30 and TRBJ2-3; tentatively, D is TRBD2 (5 bases). The CDR3 totals 13 residues. CDR1 and CDR2 (germline): GTSNPN, SVGIG (reference sequence). Trimming cost V 0 bases and J 8 bases, with 12 bases left between them. CDR3 residues: CAWSVGHRGTQYF. Partial CDR3 DNA: TGTGCCTGGAGTGTAGGTCACCGGGGTACG.

Of note for this clone: The CDR3 is cut off 3 residues early in the read; its end comes from the germline J gene. This sequence joins TRBV18 and TRBJ2-2, with 11 bases that match TRBD1. Germline V gene data show CDR1 as KGHSH and CDR2 as LQKENI. Trimming cost V 3 bases and J 2 bases; bases outside gene matches: 5. The length of the CDR3 is 17 residues. This CDR3 is CASSPRGQGANTGELFF. The covered CDR3 bases are TGTGCCAGCTCACCCAGAGGACAGGGGGCAAACACCGGGGAG.

Remarks on this clone: Read data end 3 residues before the CDR3 end; the end is taken from the germline J gene. The V gene is TRBV5-1, the J gene TRBJ1-1; tentatively, D is TRBD1 (6 bases). The germline CDR1 and CDR2 sequences are SGHRS and YFSETQ. This CDR3 comprises 16 residues. The ends were cut back, 3 bases at V and 3 bases at J, with 18 bases in the middle. The DNA read from the CDR3 is TGCGCCAGCAGCTCTAATACTGTCGGACAGTACACTGAA. Its translation: CASSSNTVGQYTE. The complete CDR3 protein is CASSSNTVGQYTEAFF.

To note about this clone: The observed sequence ends 3 residues before the CDR3 terminus, with the missing tail filled in from the germline J gene. The V and J genes are TRBV2 and TRBJ1-3; no firm D call. Looked up from germline, CDR1 is SNHLY and CDR2 is FYNNEI. The CDR3 runs 12 residues. The sequenced part of the CDR3 DNA is TGTGCCAGCAGTTGGAATAGCGGCCTT. It codes for CASSWNSGL. The full CDR3 is CASSWNSGLIYF.

Points on this clone: The sequence runs out 3 residues before the end of the CDR3; the remainder is reconstructed from the germline J gene. V usage is TRBV5-6 and J usage is TRBJ1-4, with a weak D call TRBD1 (5 bases). The V and J ends lost 1 base and 6 bases respectively, with 13 bases between them. Germline CDR1 reads SGHDT; CDR2 reads YYEEEE. The length of the CDR3 is 15 residues. The covered CDR3 bases are TGTGCCAGCAGCTTGTACAGGCCTGGGTATGAAAAA. This translates into CASSLYRPGYEK. The full CDR3 is CASSLYRPGYEKLFF.

For this clone: The read ends 3 residues early relative to the CDR3; the germline J gene fills the gap. The chain uses TRBV20-1 and TRBJ1-2, with 7 bases fitting TRBD1. Germline V gene lookup returns CDR1 DFQATT and CDR2 SNEGSKA (reference sequence). Losses at the gene ends were 5 bases for V and 7 bases for J; bases not matched to a gene: 13. The CDR3 length is 14 residues. The CDR3 loop reads CSAGAPTGLGGYTF. CDR3 DNA (partial): TGCAGTGCTGGGGCTCCGACAGGGTTGGGTGGC.

In regard to this clone: The CDR3 end lies 3 residues beyond the end of the read and is filled in from the germline J gene. The V call is TRBV6-2 or TRBV6-3, the J call TRBJ2-5, with D possibly matching TRBD2 (6 bases). The V end lost 5 bases, the J end lost 6 bases, and 13 bases lay between the germline ends. Germline V gene sequence: CDR1 MNHEY, CDR2 SVGEGT. The CDR3 is 13 residues long. The CDR3 spells CASSPTAGQTQYF. The part of the CDR3 DNA that was read is TGTGCCAGCAGTCCCACGGCGGGGCAGACC.

Note on this clone: The CDR3 end lies 3 residues beyond the end of the read and is filled in from the germline J gene. This chain uses TRBV27 with TRBJ2-1, with 11 bases aligning to TRBD2. Per germline, CDR1 MNHEY and CDR2 SMNVEV (reference sequence). The CDR3 is 15 residues long. The junction had 5 bases not matched to a gene; V was cut back by 6 bases and J by 4 bases. CDR3 loop: CASRPRTSGYNEQFF. The part of the CDR3 DNA that was read is TGTGCCAGCAGGCCTCGGACTAGCGGGTACAATGAG.

Regarding this clone: The CDR3 is cut off 3 residues early in the read; its end comes from the germline J gene. This rearrangement joins TRBV12-5 to TRBJ2-5; D is uncertain. CDR1 is LGHNT, CDR2 FRNRAP, per germline. The CDR3 contains 13 residues. V shed 3 bases and J shed 4 bases, with 9 bases lying between them. This CDR3 is CASGLSRSETQYF. The part of the CDR3 DNA that was read is TGTGCTAGTGGTTTAAGTAGATCAGAGACC.

Turning to this clone: One junction end disagrees with the germline gene, perhaps due to a read error. The missing CDR3 end, 3 residues past where the read stops, is filled in from the germline J gene. The gene calls are TRBV4-2 and TRBJ1-3; 10 nucleotides align to TRBD1. Germline CDR1 is LGHNA and CDR2 is YNFKEQ. The CDR3 contains 15 residues. The chain's CDR3 is CASSQGTGVGNTIYF. The CDR3 bases that were read are TGCGCCAGCAGCCAAGGGACAGGGGTTGGAAACACC.

Turning to this clone: The CDR3 extends 3 residues past the end of the read, so its final part is completed from the germline J gene. The gene calls are TRBV7-6 and TRBJ2-3; TRBD1 matches at 10 bases. V lost 3 bases and J lost 5; bases outside the gene matches: 5. The length of the CDR3 is 15 residues. CDR1 is SGHVS and CDR2 is FNYEAQ in the germline V gene. The covered CDR3 bases are TGTGCCAGCAGCTTTGGGACAGGGGCGATAGATACG. Translated: CASSFGTGAIDT. Given in full, the CDR3 is CASSFGTGAIDTQYF.

A word on this clone: The read terminates 3 residues ahead of where the CDR3 ends, so the germline J gene completes it. The gene calls are TRBV19 and TRBJ1-5; tentatively, D is TRBD1 (5 bases). With 0 bases removed from V and 9 bases from J, the gap between germline ends came to 9 bases. This CDR3 spans 13 amino acids. Germline CDR1 LNHDA, CDR2 SQIVND (reference sequence). The CDR3 DNA, read in part, is TGTGCCAGTAGTATAGATGGCGGGGGGCCC. It codes for CASSIDGGGP. The CDR3 in full is CASSIDGGGPQHF.

Details on this clone: The read is 3 residues too short to cover the CDR3 end, so that end is filled in from the germline J gene. The chain has TRBV29-1 and TRBJ1-1, with TRBD1 matching over 7 bases. The CDR3 sequence is 13 residues long. Trimming at V came to 7 bases and at J to 5 bases, leaving 10 bases not matched to a gene. From germline, CDR1 is SQVTM and CDR2 ANQGSEA. The DNA read from the CDR3 is TGCAGCGGTAACAGGGGTTCAGGGACTGAA. It specifies CSGNRGSGTE. The full CDR3 protein is CSGNRGSGTEAFF.

Notes on this clone: Read sequence stops 3 residues before the CDR3 end, and the germline J gene provides the missing end. This rearrangement joins TRBV7-8 to TRBJ2-6; D is unresolved. V was clipped by 6 bases and J by 0 bases, with 15 bases between them. This CDR3 is 17 amino acids long. The germline CDR1 and CDR2 sequences are SGHVS and FQNEAQ. The CDR3: CASRFTALGSGANVLTF. The sequenced CDR3 bases are TGTGCCAGCAGATTTACAGCCCTCGGCTCTGGGGCCAACGTC.

As regards this clone: The CDR3 end is not reached by the read, which stops 3 residues before it; the germline J gene fills it in. The gene calls are TRBV11-2 and TRBJ1-2; D is perhaps TRBD1 (6 bases). CDR1 and CDR2 (germline): SGHAT, FQNNGV. This CDR3 is built from 14 residues. The CDR3 is CASSLGRKGDTYTF. The DNA read from the CDR3 is TGTGCCAGCAGCTTGGGCAGAAAGGGGGATACC.

Regarding this clone: Coverage ceases 3 residues before the CDR3 finishes, and the germline J gene fills in the end. The chain employs TRBV2 and TRBJ2-6; 12 nucleotides align to TRBD1. This CDR3 spans 18 amino acids. J lost 0 bases, V lost 7 bases, and 7 bases had no gene match. Germline CDR1 reads SNHLY; CDR2 reads FYNNEI. The covered CDR3 bases are TGTGCCAGCAACCCGGGACAGGGGGCTAGCTCTGGGGCCAACGTC. It codes for CASNPGQGASSGANV. The entire CDR3 protein is CASNPGQGASSGANVLTF.

As concerns this clone: With the read ending 3 residues before the CDR3 end, the germline J gene is used to fill in that end. This chain connects TRBV29-1 to TRBJ2-6, with D perhaps TRBD2 (7 bases). CDR1 is SQVTM, CDR2 ANQGSEA, per germline. This CDR3 has 15 residues. Trimming left V 6 bases short and J 4 bases short, with 16 bases between. The sequenced part of the CDR3 DNA is TGCAGCGTGGGGGGGGGCGGGGCAGGGGCCAACGTC. Translation: CSVGGGGAGANV. The full CDR3 reads CSVGGGGAGANVLTF.

To note about this clone: At one end the junction does not follow the germline gene, possibly because of a read error. The sequenced fragment ends 3 residues before the CDR3 boundary, so the rest is inferred from the germline J gene. The gene calls are TRBV7-2 and TRBJ2-1; 7 bases are a match to TRBD2. The germline gives CDR1 SGHTA, CDR2 FQGNSA. CDR3 length: 16 residues. The part of the CDR3 DNA that was read is TGTGCCAGCAGGTTAGCCTCTAGCGGCTCCTACAATGAG. It encodes CASRLASSGSYNE. The whole CDR3 is CASRLASSGSYNEQFF.

As concerns this clone: With the read ending 3 residues before the CDR3 end, the germline J gene is used to fill in that end. The rearrangement uses TRBV20-1 and TRBJ2-2, with D perhaps TRBD1 (5 bases). CDR3 length equals 13 residues. CDR1 DFQATT and CDR2 SNEGSKA come from the germline V gene (reference sequence). The chain's CDR3 is CSARGGGANVLFF. Incomplete CDR3 DNA: TGCAGTGCTAGAGGGGGTGGGGCCAACGTG.